The sequence of this T cell receptor beta chain was determined in a study of T cell responses to AZD1222 COVID-19 vaccine. Germline CDR1 reads MNHEY; CDR2 reads SVGAGI. This CDR3 comprises 14 residues. Trimming cost V 8 bases and J 0 bases, with 13 bases left between them. Sequencing was performed with immunoSEQ multiplex PCR; in TCRdb, only in-frame clones are kept and a portion is missing. The sample has nearly 110,000 clones, roughly 85% seen once. The rearrangement links TRBV6-5 to TRBJ1-1, with D possibly matching TRBD1 (5 bases). This specimen consisted of peripheral blood, obtained 28 days after the second AZD1222 dose. The sequence derives from an adult who received the AZD1222 COVID-19 vaccine. CDR3: CASHEGRMNTEAFF. In DNA, the CDR3 is TGTGCCAGCCATGAGGGACGGATGAACACTGAAGCTTTCTTT.